These 10 T cell receptor beta chains originate from one sample sequenced in a study of blood T cell repertoires in COVID-19. Assay: immunoSEQ multiplex PCR; the TCRdb copy retains only in-frame clones and omits some. The table lists 150,000 to 200,000 clones, approximately 86% of them singletons. Source material: peripheral blood. The source of these receptors is a man aged 55 to 70 with acute or convalescent COVID-19.

V is TRBV28 and J is TRBJ1-5; 8 bases fit TRBD1. The CDR3 is 16 amino acids. Germline V gene lookup returns CDR1 MDHEN and CDR2 SYDVKM. Losses at the gene ends were 2 bases for V and 3 bases for J; bases not matched to a gene: 6. Here the CDR3 reads CASSLGLGQVNQPQHF. CDR3 in DNA: TGTGCCAGCAGTTTAGGTCTGGGACAGGTCAATCAGCCCCAGCATTTT.

The genes are TRBV6-5 and TRBJ2-5; D unresolved. The ends were cut back, 10 bases at V and 7 bases at J, with 16 bases in the middle. CDR3 size: 12 residues. The germline V gene has CDR1 MNHEY and CDR2 SVGAGI. The CDR3 nucleotides are TGTGCCACGCACGCTGAGTTCGGGACCCAGTACTTC. It translates to CATHAEFGTQYF.

This clone was seen a single time. The chain is built from TRBV28 and TRBJ1-5; D is undetermined. CDR1 is MDHEN and CDR2 is SYDVKM in the germline V gene. The CDR3 has 13 amino acids. The V gene lost 2 bases and the J gene lost 4 bases, with 6 bases spanning the gap. The CDR3 sequence is CASSLGRNQPQHF. The CDR3 DNA sequence: TGTGCCAGCAGTTTAGGGAGAAATCAGCCCCAGCATTTT.

This clone turned up a few times. This rearrangement joins TRBV7-9 to TRBJ2-7, with TRBD1 identical over 9 bases. The CDR3 runs to 18 residues. V lost 4 bases, J lost 1 base, and 14 bases stayed unmatched. CDR1 is SEHNR and CDR2 is FQNEAQ in the germline V gene (reference sequence). The CDR3 DNA sequence: TGTGCCAGCAGCTCGGGGACAGGGATGGTTATGGGATCCTACGAGCAGTACTTC. Residues: CASSSGTGMVMGSYEQYF. The full variable domain, its missing parts supplied by reference TRBV7-9 and TRBJ2-7, is DTGVSQNPRHKITKRGQNVTFRCDPISEHNRLYWYRQTLGQGPEFLTYFQNEAQLEKSRLLSDRFSAERPKGSFSTLEIQRTEQGDSAMYLCASSSGTGMVMGSYEQYFGPGTRLTVT.

V and J are TRBV2 and TRBJ1-2; D unresolved. In germline, CDR1 is SNHLY, CDR2 FYNNEI. V lost 3 bases to trimming and J lost 8 bases, with 13 bases between them. The CDR3 has 13 amino acids. CDR3 coding DNA: TGTGCCAGCAGTGAGGTACGAGGTCAGGGCTACACCTTC. It codes for CASSEVRGQGYTF.

This chain uses TRBV19 with TRBJ1-5, with TRBD1 matching over 9 bases. The CDR3 contains 17 residues. Trimming cost V 7 bases and J 4 bases; bases outside gene matches: 14. Germline CDR1 LNHDA, CDR2 SQIVND (reference sequence). The CDR3 DNA is TGTGCCAGTACCCCAGGGGCGGGACAGGGCTTTAATCAGCCCCAGCATTTT. It codes for CASTPGAGQGFNQPQHF.

The chain links TRBV4-1 to TRBJ2-1; 14 bases fit TRBD2. Germline V lookup: CDR1 MGHRA, CDR2 YSYEKL. V shed 3 bases, J shed 10 bases, and the junction held 8 bases outside the gene matches. The CDR3 totals 16 residues. The CDR3 coding sequence is TGCGCCAGCAGCCAGGAATCGGGACTAGCGGGAGAAGAGCAGTTCTTC. Amino acid sequence: CASSQESGLAGEEQFF.

This clone has more than one count but fewer than ten. V gene TRBV6-5 combines with J gene TRBJ2-2; 9 bases map to TRBD1. V dropped 9 bases and J dropped 1; count of bases not matched to a gene: 6. Germline-derived CDR1 and CDR2 are MNHEY and SVGAGI. The CDR3 sequence is 15 residues long. For the CDR3, the DNA is TGTGCCAGTTCTCGACAGGGGGGGAACACCGGGGAGCTGTTTTTT. Translating gives CASSRQGGNTGELFF.

The chain employs TRBV28 and TRBJ1-2; D unclear. V shed 5 bases and J shed 0 bases, with 13 bases lying between them. The V gene's germline CDR1 is MDHEN and CDR2 SYDVKM. The CDR3 covers 15 residues. CDR3 in amino acids: CASSPQSSPNYGYTF. The CDR3 DNA reads TGTGCCAGCAGTCCACAGTCATCCCCTAACTATGGCTACACCTTC.

The chain recombines TRBV14 with TRBJ2-6; 7 nucleotides line up with TRBD1. Per the germline V gene, CDR1 is SGHDN and CDR2 is FVKESK. The J segment lost 2 bases and the V segment lost 0 bases, leaving 4 bases of the junction unmatched. The CDR3 is made up of 17 amino acids. Here the CDR3 DNA reads TGTGCCAGCAGCCAAGAACAGGGGTTAGCTGGGGCCAACGTCCTGACTTTC. Translating it yields CASSQEQGLAGANVLTF.